These 5 T cell receptor beta chains came from one sample sequenced in a study of blood T cell repertoires in COVID-19. Only in-frame clones appear in the TCRdb table, and some are missing; sequencing was by immunoSEQ multiplex PCR. The sample shows about 210,000 clones, 80% to 85% of them seen only once. Sequenced: peripheral blood. The receptors were sampled from a woman aged 70-85 years with COVID-19, enrolled during active disease.

The rearrangement joins TRBV5-1 to TRBJ1-3; 7 nucleotides line up with TRBD1. Germline lookup yields CDR1 SGHRS and CDR2 YFSETQ. After removal of 0 bases from V and 1 base from J, the junction contained 10 bases not matched to a gene. This CDR3 has 18 residues. The CDR3 protein is CASSLGGGGGDSGNTIYF. The CDR3 DNA reads TGCGCCAGCAGCTTGGGAGGGGGCGGCGGAGATTCTGGAAACACCATATATTTT.

The chain is built from TRBV30 and TRBJ1-6; the match to TRBD1 covers 8 bases. This CDR3 region has 17 residues. Trimming took 2 bases from V and 5 from J; bases not matched to a gene: 11. Germline V gives CDR1 GTSNPN, CDR2 SVGIG (reference sequence). The CDR3 spells CAWSRRQGRINNSPLHF. CDR3 coding DNA: TGTGCCTGGAGTCGACGACAGGGGCGGATTAATAATTCACCCCTCCACTTT.

The rearrangement joins TRBV7-2 to TRBJ1-5; D is uncertain. This CDR3 is built from 15 residues. Trimming left V 2 bases short and J 3 bases short, with 11 bases between. The germline CDR1 and CDR2 sequences are SGHTA and FQGNSA. Here the CDR3 reads CASSLSHGANQPQHF. CDR3 DNA sequence: TGTGCCAGCAGCTTATCCCACGGAGCCAATCAGCCCCAGCATTTT.

The rearrangement uses TRBV10-3 and TRBJ1-5, with 7 positions matching TRBD1. Trimming removed 2 bases from V and 7 bases from J; junction bases left unmatched: 5. CDR1 and CDR2 from the germline V gene are ENHRY and SYGVKD. This CDR3 comprises 14 residues. Written as DNA, the CDR3 is TGTGCCATCAGTGAGACAGGGGTAGGGCAGCCCCAGCATTTT. Residues: CAISETGVGQPQHF.

The chain links TRBV18 to TRBJ1-3, with a weak D call TRBD1 (5 bases). The CDR3 runs 18 residues. Germline V CDR1 and CDR2: KGHSH, LQKENI. V was trimmed by 6 bases and J by 0 bases, leaving 21 bases between them. CDR3 sequence reads: CASSPQAQGTRSGNTIYF. CDR3 bases: TGTGCCAGCTCGCCCCAGGCGCAGGGAACTCGCTCTGGAAACACCATATATTTT.